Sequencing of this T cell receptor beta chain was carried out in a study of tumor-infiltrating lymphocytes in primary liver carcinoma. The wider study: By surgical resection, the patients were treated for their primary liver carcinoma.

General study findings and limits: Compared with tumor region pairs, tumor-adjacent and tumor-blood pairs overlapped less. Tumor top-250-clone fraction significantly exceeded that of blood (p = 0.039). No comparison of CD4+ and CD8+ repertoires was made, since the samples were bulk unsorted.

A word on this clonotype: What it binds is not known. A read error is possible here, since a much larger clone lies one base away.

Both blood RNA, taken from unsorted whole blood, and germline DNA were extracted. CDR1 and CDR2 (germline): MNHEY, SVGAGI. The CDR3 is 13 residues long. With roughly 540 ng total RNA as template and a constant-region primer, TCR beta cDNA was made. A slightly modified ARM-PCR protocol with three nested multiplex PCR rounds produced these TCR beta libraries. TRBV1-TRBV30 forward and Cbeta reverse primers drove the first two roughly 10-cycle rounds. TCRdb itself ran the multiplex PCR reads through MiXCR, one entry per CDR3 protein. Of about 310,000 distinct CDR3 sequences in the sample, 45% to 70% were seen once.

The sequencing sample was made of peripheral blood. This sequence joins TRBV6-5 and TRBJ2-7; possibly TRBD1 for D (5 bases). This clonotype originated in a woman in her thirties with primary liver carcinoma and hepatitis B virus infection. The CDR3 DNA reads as TGTGCCAGCACTTACTCGAAGGGGTACGAGCAGTACTTC. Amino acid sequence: CASTYSKGYEQYF.